Listed below are T cell receptor beta chains from one sample, sequenced in a study of T cells in Graves' hyperthyroidism and ophthalmopathy. TCRdb analysed the multiplex PCR reads with MiXCR anew, one entry per CDR3 protein. The sample consists of about 270,000 distinct CDR3 sequences, around 20% of them appearing once. Input material: blood. The origin of the receptors is a man aged 25-45 years with Graves' ophthalmopathy. The CDR3 runs from the conserved cysteine through the conserved F or W. The order of the fields is D gene, V gene, clone size, J gene, CDR3 DNA, CDR3 protein. The D gene is left open where the match is weak. Clone size is given for some rows only: seen once, a few or many times, or a class if the clone is expanded.

>.|TRBV11-3|.|TRBJ2-1
TGTGCCAGCAGCCCCGGAAACGTAAGAGACAATGAGCAGTTCTTC
CASSPGNVRDNEQFF
>TRBD2|TRBV12-3/TRBV12-4|.|TRBJ2-3
TGTGCCAGCAGTTTTACCGGGGCTAGCGGGAGGGCCGTCGGCACAGATACGCAGTATTTT
CASSFTGASGRAVGTDTQYF
>TRBD1|TRBV20-1|many|TRBJ1-4
TGCAGTGCGAGGACAGGTCAAGAAAAACTGTTTTTT
CSARTGQEKLFF
>.|TRBV20-1|.|TRBJ1-5
TGCAGTGCTCTTTACTCCGATAGCAATCAGCCCCAGCATTTT
CSALYSDSNQPQHF
>.|TRBV9|.|TRBJ1-5
TGTGCCAGCAGCGTAGAAGGGACCCTTAATCAGCCCCAGCATTTT
CASSVEGTLNQPQHF
>.|TRBV27|many|TRBJ2-7
TGTGCCAGCAGCTCTGGCTACGAGCAGTACTTC
CASSSGYEQYF
>.|TRBV6-1|few|TRBJ1-1
TGTGCCAGCAAGTACGGGGTGGCGGGAATGAACACTGAAGCTTTCTTT
CASKYGVAGMNTEAFF
>TRBD2|TRBV7-9|.|TRBJ2-7
TGTGCCAGCAGCCCCGGGACTAGCACTGACGAGCAGTACTTC
CASSPGTSTDEQYF
>TRBD2|TRBV5-1|few|TRBJ2-2
TGCGCCAGCAGCTATCCGGGACTAGCGGCCGGGGAGCTGTTTTTT
CASSYPGLAAGELFF
>.|TRBV15|.|TRBJ1-2
TGTGCCACCAGCAGGGGGGTGGATGGCTACACCTTC
CATSRGVDGYTF
>TRBD2|TRBV11-3|many|TRBJ2-1
TGTGCCAGCAGCTTCGGGCTAGCGGGAGGAGGCTACAATGAGCAGTTCTTC
CASSFGLAGGGYNEQFF
>.|TRBV5-1|.|TRBJ2-1
TGCGCCAGCAGCTTGATGTCCCCAAAGAATGAGCAGTTCTTC
CASSLMSPKNEQFF
>.|TRBV27|few|TRBJ1-5
TGTGCCAGCAGTTACGGTAGCAATCAGCCCCAGCATTTT
CASSYGSNQPQHF
>.|TRBV20-1|.|TRBJ2-1
TGCAGTGCTAGACCGCCACACCAGTATTCCCTCAATGAGCAGTTCTTC
CSARPPHQYSLNEQFF
>.|TRBV28|.|TRBJ1-5
TGTGCCAGCAGTTTTTTCCCCGGGAGAGGGGACGATCAGCCCCAGCATTTT
CASSFFPGRGDDQPQHF